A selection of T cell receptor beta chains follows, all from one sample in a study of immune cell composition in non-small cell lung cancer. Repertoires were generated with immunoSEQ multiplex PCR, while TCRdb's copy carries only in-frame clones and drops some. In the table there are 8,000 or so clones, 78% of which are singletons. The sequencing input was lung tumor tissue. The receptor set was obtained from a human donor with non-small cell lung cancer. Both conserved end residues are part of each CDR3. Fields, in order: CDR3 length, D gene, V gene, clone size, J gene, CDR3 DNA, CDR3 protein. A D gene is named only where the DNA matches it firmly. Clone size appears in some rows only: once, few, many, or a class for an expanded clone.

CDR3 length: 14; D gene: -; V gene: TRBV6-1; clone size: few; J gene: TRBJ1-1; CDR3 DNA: TGTGCCAGCAGTCCCAGGACCGGGACCACTGAAGCTTTCTTT; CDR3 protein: CASSPRTGTTEAFF
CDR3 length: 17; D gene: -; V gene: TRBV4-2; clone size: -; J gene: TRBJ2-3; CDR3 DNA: TGTGCCAGCAGCCAATCCCAGGGCGGCCGGGCCACAGATACGCAGTATTTT; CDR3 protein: CASSQSQGGRATDTQYF
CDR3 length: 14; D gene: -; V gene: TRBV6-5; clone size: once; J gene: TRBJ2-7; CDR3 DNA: TGTGCCAGCAGCTTAGCCTCAGGGAGCTACGAGCAGTACTTC; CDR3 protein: CASSLASGSYEQYF
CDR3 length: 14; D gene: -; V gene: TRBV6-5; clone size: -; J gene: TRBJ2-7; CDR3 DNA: TGTGCCAGCAGTTACTCTTACCTCGGCTACGAGCAGTACTTC; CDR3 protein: CASSYSYLGYEQYF
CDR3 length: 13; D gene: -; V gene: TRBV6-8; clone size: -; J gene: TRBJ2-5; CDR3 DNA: TGTGCCAGCCGCGGCCGATCGGGAGAGACCCAGTACTTC; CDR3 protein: CASRGRSGETQYF
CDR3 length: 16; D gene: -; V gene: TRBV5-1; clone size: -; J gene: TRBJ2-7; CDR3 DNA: TGCGCCAGCAGCCTGATCGGGGGGCATGCCTCCTACGAGCAGTACTTC; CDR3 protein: CASSLIGGHASYEQYF
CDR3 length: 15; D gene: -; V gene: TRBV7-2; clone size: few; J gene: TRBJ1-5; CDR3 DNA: TGTGCCAGCAGCGCCGGGCCGGTTCGAGGTCAGCCCCAGCATTTT; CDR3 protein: CASSAGPVRGQPQHF
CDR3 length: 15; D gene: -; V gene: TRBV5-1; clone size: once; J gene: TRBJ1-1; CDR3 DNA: TGCGCCAGCAGCTGGACGGGACACCCTAACACTGAAGCTTTCTTT; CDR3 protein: CASSWTGHPNTEAFF
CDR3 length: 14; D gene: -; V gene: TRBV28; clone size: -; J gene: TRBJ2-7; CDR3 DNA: TGTGCCAGCAGTTTAAACAGAATCTCCTACGAGCAGTACTTC; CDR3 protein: CASSLNRISYEQYF
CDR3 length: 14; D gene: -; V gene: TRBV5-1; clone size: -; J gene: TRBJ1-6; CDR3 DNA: TGCGCCAGCAGCTTCGGGGTGGGTAATTCACCCCTCCACTTT; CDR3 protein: CASSFGVGNSPLHF
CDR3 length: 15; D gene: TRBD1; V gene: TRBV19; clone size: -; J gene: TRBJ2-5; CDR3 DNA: TGTGCCAGTAGTACAGGGGACAGCAGACAAGAGACCCAGTACTTC; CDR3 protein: CASSTGDSRQETQYF
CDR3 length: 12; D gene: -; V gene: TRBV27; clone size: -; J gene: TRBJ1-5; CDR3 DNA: TGTGCCAGCAGTTTTTCGGGTCAGCCCCAGCATTTT; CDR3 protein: CASSFSGQPQHF
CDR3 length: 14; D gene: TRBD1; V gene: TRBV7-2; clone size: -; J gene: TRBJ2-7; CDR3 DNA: TGTGCCAGCAGCCCTGGGACAGCTTACTACGAGCAGTACTTC; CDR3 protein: CASSPGTAYYEQYF
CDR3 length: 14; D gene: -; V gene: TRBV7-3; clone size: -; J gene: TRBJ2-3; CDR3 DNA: TGTGCCAGCAAGGGCGGGTATAGCACAGATACGCAGTATTTT; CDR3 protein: CASKGGYSTDTQYF
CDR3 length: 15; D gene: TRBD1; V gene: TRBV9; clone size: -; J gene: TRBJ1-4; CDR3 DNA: TGTGCCAGCAGCAGTAGAACAGGGGGCGCGGGAAAAACTGTTTTT; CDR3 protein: CASSSRTGGAGKTVF
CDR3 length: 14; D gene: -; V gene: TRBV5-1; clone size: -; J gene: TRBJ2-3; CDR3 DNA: TGCGCCAGCAGCTCTACAGGGTTCACAGATACGCAGTATTTT; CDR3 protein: CASSSTGFTDTQYF
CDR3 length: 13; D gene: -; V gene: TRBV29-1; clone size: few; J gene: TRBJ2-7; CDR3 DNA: TGCAGCGTTTGGGCCCTCGGGGCGAGGGAGCAGTACTTC; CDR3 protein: CSVWALGAREQYF
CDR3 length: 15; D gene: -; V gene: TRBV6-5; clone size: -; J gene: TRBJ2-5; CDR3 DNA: TGTGCCAGCAGCCGACTCGGGACAAGCCAAGAGACCCAGTACTTC; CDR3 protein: CASSRLGTSQETQYF
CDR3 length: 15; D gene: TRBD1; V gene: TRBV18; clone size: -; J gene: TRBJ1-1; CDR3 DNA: TGTGCCAGCTCACCTGTCGACAGGGCTGAGACTGAAGCTTTCTTT; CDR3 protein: CASSPVDRAETEAFF
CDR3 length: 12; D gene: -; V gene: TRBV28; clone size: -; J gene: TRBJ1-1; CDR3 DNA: TGTGCCAGCAGTGGTCAGAACACTGAAGCTTTCTTT; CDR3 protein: CASSGQNTEAFF
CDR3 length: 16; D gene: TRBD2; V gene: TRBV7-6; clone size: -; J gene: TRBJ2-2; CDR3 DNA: TGTGCCAGCAGCTTGGTAGCGGGTGCGAACACCGGGGAGCTGTTTTTT; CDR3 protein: CASSLVAGANTGELFF
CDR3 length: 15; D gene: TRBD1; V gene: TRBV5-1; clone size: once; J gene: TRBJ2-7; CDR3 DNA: TGCGCCAGCAGCTTGGGGACAGGGGGCTTGGGTGAGCAGTACTTC; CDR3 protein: CASSLGTGGLGEQYF
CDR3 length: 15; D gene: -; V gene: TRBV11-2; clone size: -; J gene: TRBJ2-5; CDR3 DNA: TGTGCCAGCAGCTCAAGGGGGGGGGTTCAAGAGACCCAGTACTTC; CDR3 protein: CASSSRGGVQETQYF
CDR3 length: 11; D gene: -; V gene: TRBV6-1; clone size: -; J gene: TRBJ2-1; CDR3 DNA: TGTGCCAGCAGTGAAGTTAATGAGCAGTTCTTC; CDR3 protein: CASSEVNEQFF
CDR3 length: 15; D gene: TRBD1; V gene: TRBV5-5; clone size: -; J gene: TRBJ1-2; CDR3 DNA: TGTGCCAGCAGCTTAGGGGGGGTAACAGGGGAAGGCTACACCTTC; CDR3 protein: CASSLGGVTGEGYTF
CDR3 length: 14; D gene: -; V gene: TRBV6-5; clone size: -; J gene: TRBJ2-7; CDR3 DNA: TGTGCCAGCAGCCGGGACCGCCTTACATTGGAGCAGTACTTC; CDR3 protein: CASSRDRLTLEQYF
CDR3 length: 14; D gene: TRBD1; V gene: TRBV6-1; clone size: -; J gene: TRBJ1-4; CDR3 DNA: TGTGCCAGCAGTGATCGGGACAGGGTAGGAAAACTGTTTTTT; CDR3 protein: CASSDRDRVGKLFF
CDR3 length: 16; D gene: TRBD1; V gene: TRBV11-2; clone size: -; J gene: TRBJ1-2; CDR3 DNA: TGCGCCAGCAGCCCGGGGACAGGGGGCCTCCCCTATGGCTACACCTTC; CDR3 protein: CASSPGTGGLPYGYTF
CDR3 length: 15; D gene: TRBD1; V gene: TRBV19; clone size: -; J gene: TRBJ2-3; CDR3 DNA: TGTGCCAGTAGTCTCTCGCAGGGGGCGACAGATACGCAGTATTTT; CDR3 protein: CASSLSQGATDTQYF
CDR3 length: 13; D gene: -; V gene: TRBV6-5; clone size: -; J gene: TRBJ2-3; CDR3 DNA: TGTGCCAGCAGTTACTCGGAGGTAGATACGCAGTATTTT; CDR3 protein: CASSYSEVDTQYF
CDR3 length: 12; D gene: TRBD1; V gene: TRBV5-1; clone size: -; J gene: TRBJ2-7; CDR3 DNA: TGCGCCAGCCACAGGGGACCCTACGAGCAGTACTTC; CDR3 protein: CASHRGPYEQYF
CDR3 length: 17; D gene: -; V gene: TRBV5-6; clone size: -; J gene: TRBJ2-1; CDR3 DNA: TGTGCCAGCAGCTCAACTTTCGGTCAGGAGCCCTACAATGAGCAGTTCTTC; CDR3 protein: CASSSTFGQEPYNEQFF
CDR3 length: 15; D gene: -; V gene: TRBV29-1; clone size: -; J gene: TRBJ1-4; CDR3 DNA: TGCAGCGTTGGGGTCCCGGGGGCAACTAATGAAAAACTGTTTTTT; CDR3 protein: CSVGVPGATNEKLFF
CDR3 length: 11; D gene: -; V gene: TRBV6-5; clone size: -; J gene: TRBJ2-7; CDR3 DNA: TGTGCCAGCAGCCCAGGGGAAGAGCAGTACTTC; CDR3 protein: CASSPGEEQYF
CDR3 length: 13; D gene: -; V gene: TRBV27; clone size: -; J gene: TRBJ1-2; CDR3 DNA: TGTGCCAGCAGTTTAGACAGCCGCTATGGCTACACCTTC; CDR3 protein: CASSLDSRYGYTF
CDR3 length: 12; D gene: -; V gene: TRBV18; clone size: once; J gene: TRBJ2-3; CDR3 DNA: TGTGCCAGCTCACCGAGCACAGATACGCAGTATTTT; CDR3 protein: CASSPSTDTQYF
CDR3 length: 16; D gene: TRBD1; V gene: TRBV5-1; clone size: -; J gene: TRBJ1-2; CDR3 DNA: TGCGCCAGCAGCTCGCTTTTAACAGGGGGCTTTGGGGGCTACACCTTC; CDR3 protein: CASSSLLTGGFGGYTF
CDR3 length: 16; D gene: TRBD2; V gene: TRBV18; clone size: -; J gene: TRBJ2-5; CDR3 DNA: TGTGCCAGCTCACTTAACGGCGGGGGGCCCGCCGAGACCCAGTACTTC; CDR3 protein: CASSLNGGGPAETQYF
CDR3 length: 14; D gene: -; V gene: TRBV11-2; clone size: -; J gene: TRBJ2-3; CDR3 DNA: TGTGCCAGCAGCTCCCCGACAGGTTCAGATACGCAGTATTTT; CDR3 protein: CASSSPTGSDTQYF
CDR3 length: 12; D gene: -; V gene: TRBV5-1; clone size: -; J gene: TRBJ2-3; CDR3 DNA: TGCGCCAGCAGCTTGGACACAGATACGCAGTATTTT; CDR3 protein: CASSLDTDTQYF
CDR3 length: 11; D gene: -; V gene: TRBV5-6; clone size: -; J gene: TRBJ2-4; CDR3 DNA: TGTGCCAGCGGACGGGGGGCCCGGGAGTACTTC; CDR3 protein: CASGRGAREYF